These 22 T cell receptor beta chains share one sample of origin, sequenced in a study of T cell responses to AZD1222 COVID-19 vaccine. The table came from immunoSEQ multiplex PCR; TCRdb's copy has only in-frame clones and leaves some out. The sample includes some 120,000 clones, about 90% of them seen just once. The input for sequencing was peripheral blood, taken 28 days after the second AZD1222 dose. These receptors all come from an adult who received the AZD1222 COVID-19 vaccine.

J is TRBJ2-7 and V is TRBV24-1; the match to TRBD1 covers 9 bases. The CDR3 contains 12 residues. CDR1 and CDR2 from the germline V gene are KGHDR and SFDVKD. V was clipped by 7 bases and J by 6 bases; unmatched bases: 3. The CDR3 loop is CATRGQGGEQYF. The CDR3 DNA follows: TGTGCCACCAGGGGACAGGGTGGCGAGCAGTACTTC.

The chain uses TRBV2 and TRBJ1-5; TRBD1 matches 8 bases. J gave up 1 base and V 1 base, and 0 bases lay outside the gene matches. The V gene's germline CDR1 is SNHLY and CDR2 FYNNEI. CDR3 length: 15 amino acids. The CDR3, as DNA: TGTGCCAGCAGTGAAGGGGACAGGAGCAATCAGCCCCAGCATTTT. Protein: CASSEGDRSNQPQHF.

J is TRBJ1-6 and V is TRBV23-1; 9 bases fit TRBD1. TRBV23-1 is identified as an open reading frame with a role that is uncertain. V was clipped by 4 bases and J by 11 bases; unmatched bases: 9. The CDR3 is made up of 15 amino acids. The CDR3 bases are TGCGCCAGCAGTCTGAACAGGGGGCCGGGGCCACCCCTCCACTTT. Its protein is CASSLNRGPGPPLHF.

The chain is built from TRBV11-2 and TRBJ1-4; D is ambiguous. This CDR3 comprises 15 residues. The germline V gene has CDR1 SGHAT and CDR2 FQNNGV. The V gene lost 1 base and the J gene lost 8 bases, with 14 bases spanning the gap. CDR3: CASSLGFPGWEKLFF. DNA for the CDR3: TGTGCCAGCAGCTTAGGGTTTCCGGGGTGGGAAAAACTGTTTTTT.

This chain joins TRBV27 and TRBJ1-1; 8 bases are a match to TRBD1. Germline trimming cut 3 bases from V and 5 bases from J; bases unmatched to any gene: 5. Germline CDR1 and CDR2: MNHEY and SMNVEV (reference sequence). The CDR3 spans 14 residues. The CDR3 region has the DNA TGTGCCAGCAGTTTCAGACAGGGGCGAACTGAAGCTTTCTTT. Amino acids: CASSFRQGRTEAFF.

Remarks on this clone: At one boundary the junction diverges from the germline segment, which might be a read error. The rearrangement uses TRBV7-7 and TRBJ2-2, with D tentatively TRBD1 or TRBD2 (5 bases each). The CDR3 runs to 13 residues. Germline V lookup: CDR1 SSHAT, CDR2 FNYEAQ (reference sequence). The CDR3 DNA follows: TGTGCTAGCAGCTTAGAGGGGACCGGGGAGCTGTTTTTT. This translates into CASSLEGTGELFF.

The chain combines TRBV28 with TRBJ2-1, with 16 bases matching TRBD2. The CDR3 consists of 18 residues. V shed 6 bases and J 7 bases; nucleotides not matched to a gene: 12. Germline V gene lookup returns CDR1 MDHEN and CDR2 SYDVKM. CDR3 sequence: CASSKPGLAGGGWNEQFF. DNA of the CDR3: TGTGCCAGCAGCAAACCGGGACTAGCGGGAGGGGGTTGGAATGAGCAGTTCTTC.

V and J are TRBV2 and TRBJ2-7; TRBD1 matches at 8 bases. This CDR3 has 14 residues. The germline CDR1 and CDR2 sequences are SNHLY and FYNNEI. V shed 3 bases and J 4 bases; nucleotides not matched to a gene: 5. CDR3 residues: CASSDQGATYEQYF. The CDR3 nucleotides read TGTGCCAGCAGTGACCAGGGGGCAACATACGAGCAGTACTTC.

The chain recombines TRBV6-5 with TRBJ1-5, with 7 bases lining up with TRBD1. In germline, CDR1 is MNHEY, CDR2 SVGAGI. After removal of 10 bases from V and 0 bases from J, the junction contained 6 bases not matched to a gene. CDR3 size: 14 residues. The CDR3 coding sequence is TGTGCCACATTACGGGACAGTAGCAATCAGCCCCAGCATTTT. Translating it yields CATLRDSSNQPQHF.

The chain's CDR3 is CASSLGTGEGGYEQYF. The CDR3 DNA is TGTGCCAGCAGCTTGGGTACGGGCGAGGGGGGCTACGAGCAGTACTTC. The chain combines TRBV5-4 with TRBJ2-7; D is possibly TRBD1 or TRBD2 (6 bases each). CDR1 SGHNT and CDR2 YYREEE come from the germline V gene (reference sequence). The V and J ends lost 0 bases and 3 bases respectively, with 16 bases between them. The length of the CDR3 is 16 residues.

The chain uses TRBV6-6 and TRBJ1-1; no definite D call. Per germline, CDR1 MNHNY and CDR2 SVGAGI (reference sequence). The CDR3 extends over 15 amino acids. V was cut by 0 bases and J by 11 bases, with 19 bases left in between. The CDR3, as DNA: TGTGCCAGCAGTTACTCGGACGGAGTCTTTATTGGGGCTTTCTTT. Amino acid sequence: CASSYSDGVFIGAFF.

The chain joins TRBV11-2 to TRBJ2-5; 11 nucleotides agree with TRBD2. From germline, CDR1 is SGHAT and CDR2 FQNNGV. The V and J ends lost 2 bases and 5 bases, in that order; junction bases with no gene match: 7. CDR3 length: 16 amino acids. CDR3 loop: CASSLFSGGGWETQYF. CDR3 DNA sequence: TGTGCCAGCAGCTTATTTAGCGGGGGGGGATGGGAGACCCAGTACTTC.

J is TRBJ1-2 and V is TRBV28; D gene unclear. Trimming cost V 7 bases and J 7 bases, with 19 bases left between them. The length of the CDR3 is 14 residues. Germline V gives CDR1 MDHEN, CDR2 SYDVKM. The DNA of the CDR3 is TGTGCCAGCACACCCGGCGGGTCCTTAGTTGGCTACACCTTC. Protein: CASTPGGSLVGYTF.

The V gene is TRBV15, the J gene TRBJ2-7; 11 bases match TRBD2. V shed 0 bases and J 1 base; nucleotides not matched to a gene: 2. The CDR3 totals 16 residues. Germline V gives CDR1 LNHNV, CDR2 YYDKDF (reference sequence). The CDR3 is CATSRDGTSGSYEQYF. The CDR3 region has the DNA TGTGCCACCAGCAGAGATGGGACTAGCGGATCCTACGAGCAGTACTTC.

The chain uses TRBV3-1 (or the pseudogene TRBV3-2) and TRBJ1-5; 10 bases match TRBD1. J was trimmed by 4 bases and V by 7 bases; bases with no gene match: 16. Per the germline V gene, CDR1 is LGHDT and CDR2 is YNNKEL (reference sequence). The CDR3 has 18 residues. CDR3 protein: CASTVPDRGRFDNQPQHF. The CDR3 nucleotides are TGTGCCAGCACGGTCCCCGACAGGGGGCGGTTCGATAATCAGCCCCAGCATTTT.

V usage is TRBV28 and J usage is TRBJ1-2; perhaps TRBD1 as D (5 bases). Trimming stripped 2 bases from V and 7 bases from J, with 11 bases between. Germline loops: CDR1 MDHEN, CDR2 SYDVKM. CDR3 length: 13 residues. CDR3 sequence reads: CASSLQGSSGYTF. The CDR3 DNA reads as TGTGCCAGCAGTTTACAGGGAAGTAGTGGCTACACCTTC.

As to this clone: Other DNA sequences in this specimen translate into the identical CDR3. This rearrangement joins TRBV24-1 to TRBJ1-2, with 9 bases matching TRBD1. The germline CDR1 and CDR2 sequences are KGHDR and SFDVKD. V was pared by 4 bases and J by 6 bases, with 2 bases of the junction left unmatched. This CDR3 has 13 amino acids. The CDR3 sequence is CATSDWTGDGYTF. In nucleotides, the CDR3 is TGTGCCACCAGTGACTGGACAGGGGATGGCTACACCTTC.

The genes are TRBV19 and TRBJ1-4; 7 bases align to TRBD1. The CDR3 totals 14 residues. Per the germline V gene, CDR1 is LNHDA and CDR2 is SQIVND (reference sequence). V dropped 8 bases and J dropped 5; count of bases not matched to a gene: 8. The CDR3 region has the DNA TGTGCCAGTTCCCGGACAGGACTCAATGAAAAACTGTTTTTT. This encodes CASSRTGLNEKLFF.

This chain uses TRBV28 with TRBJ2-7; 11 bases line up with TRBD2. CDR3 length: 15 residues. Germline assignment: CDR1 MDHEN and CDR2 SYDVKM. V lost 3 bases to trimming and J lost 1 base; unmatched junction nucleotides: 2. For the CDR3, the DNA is TGTGCCAGCAGTTTGGGGACTAGCGGATCCTACGAGCAGTACTTC. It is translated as CASSLGTSGSYEQYF. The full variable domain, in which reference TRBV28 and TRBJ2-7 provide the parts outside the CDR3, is DVKVTQSSRYLVKRTGEKVFLECVQDMDHENMFWYRQDPGLGLRLIYFSYDVKMKEKGDIPEGYSVSREKKERFSLILESASTNQTSMYLCASSLGTSGSYEQYFGPGTRLTVT.

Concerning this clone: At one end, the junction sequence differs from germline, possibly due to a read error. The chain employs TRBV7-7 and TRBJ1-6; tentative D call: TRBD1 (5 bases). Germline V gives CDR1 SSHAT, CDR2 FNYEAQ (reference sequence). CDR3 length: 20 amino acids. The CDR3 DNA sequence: TGTGCTAGCAGCTTACGGTCGTCCGCTGGGGCTTACTCCTATAATTCACCCCTCCACTTT. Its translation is CASSLRSSAGAYSYNSPLHF. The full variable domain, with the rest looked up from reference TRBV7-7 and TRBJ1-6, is GAGVSQSPRYKVTKRGQDVTLRCDPISSHATLYWYQQALGQGPEFLTYFNYEAQPDKSGLPSDRFSAERPEGSISTLTIQRTEQRDSAMYRCASSLRSSAGAYSYNSPLHFGNGTRLTVT.

The CDR3 bases are TGTGCCAGCAGCTTAGGTGGAGTGAACACCGGGGAGCTGTTTTTT. Residues: CASSLGGVNTGELFF. This chain connects TRBV11-2 to TRBJ2-2; D unclear. V lost 1 base and J 1 base, leaving 7 bases between the germline ends. Germline-derived CDR1 and CDR2 are SGHAT and FQNNGV. This CDR3 is built from 15 residues. The full variable domain, completed using reference TRBV11-2 and TRBJ2-2, is EAGVAQSPRYKIIEKRQSVAFWCNPISGHATLYWYQQILGQGPKLLIQFQNNGVVDDSQLPKDRFSAERLKGVDSTLKIQPAKLEDSAVYLCASSLGGVNTGELFFGEGSRLTVL.

Here the CDR3 reads CASSPRRIYEQYF. CDR3 bases: TGTGCCAGCAGCCCGAGGAGGATATACGAGCAGTACTTC. This sequence joins TRBV11-2 and TRBJ2-7, with a possible D match to TRBD2 (5 bases). CDR1 SGHAT and CDR2 FQNNGV come from the germline V gene. The CDR3 sequence is 13 residues long. With 5 bases removed from V and 4 bases from J, the gap between germline ends came to 12 bases.